This T cell receptor beta chain was captured by sequencing in a study of cytomegalovirus exposure and HLA in healthy donors. 13 Jbeta primers and 60 Vbeta primers were used for the PCR. Clones were read by immunoSEQ multiplex PCR, and TCRdb kept only the in-frame ones, dropping some. The profile shows 150,000 to 200,000 clones, more than 70% of them singletons. Although they were nominally healthy when sampled, donors likely had unrecorded immune exposures. Germline loops: CDR1 SEHNR, CDR2 FQNEAQ (reference sequence). CDR3 length equals 13 residues. The ends were cut back, 5 bases at V and 3 bases at J, with 10 bases in the middle. A remark on this clone: Its target is unknown.

Study-wide results and caveats: It emerged from a later analysis that several of the most significant clusters appeared to be linked to common viral pathogens.

Input material: PBMCs. V and J are TRBV7-9 and TRBJ1-2; D perhaps matches TRBD1 (6 bases). The clonotype originates from a woman in her 40s in good health and CMV-seropositive. The CDR3 loop is CASSEQGYYGYTF. CDR3 bases: TGTGCCAGCAGCGAACAGGGTTACTATGGCTACACCTTC.